What follows are 14 T cell receptor beta chains derived from one specimen sequenced in a study of blood T cell repertoires in COVID-19. This table comes from immunoSEQ multiplex PCR, and its TCRdb copy is limited to in-frame clones, with some not included. The table includes 450,000 to 500,000 clones, roughly 87% detected once. Sequenced material: PBMCs or T cells enriched from blood (not recorded which). All receptors come from a woman aged 18-29 years who had recovered from COVID-19.

The chain links TRBV12-3 or TRBV12-4 to TRBJ2-2; no clear D. V was cut by 5 bases and J by 6 bases, with 4 bases left in between. The CDR3 is made up of 11 amino acids. This CDR3 reads CASSVAGELFF. Here the CDR3 DNA reads TGTGCCAGCAGTGTCGCCGGGGAGCTGTTTTTT.

The V gene is TRBV25-1, the J gene TRBJ2-5; D is perhaps TRBD1 (5 bases). This CDR3 has 14 amino acids. Germline-derived CDR1 and CDR2 are MGHDK and SYGVNS. V lost 5 bases and J lost 1, with 11 bases in between. For the CDR3, the DNA is TGTGCCAGCAGTATTAGGGGTTTCCAAGAGACCCAGTACTTC. Translation: CASSIRGFQETQYF. The whole variable domain, remainder taken from reference TRBV25-1 and TRBJ2-5, is EADIYQTPRYLVIGTGKKITLECSQTMGHDKMYWYQQDPGMELHLIHYSYGVNSTEKGDLSSESTVSRIRTEHFPLTLESARPSHTSQYLCASSIRGFQETQYFGPGTRLLVL.

The gene calls are TRBV29-1 and TRBJ2-3; D is undetermined. V was pared by 3 bases and J by 0 bases, with 13 bases between. The CDR3 extends over 15 amino acids. Germline assignment: CDR1 SQVTM and CDR2 ANQGSEA. The CDR3 loop is CSVDLNTSSTDTQYF. The CDR3 DNA reads as TGCAGCGTTGACTTGAATACTTCTAGCACAGATACGCAGTATTTT.

Only a few counts were recorded for this clone. This chain joins TRBV28 and TRBJ1-4; 10 bases agree with TRBD1. V was clipped by 5 bases and J by 7 bases; unmatched bases: 7. CDR3 size: 15 residues. CDR1 is MDHEN, CDR2 SYDVKM, per germline. The chain's CDR3 is CASSAPTGGFEKLFF. CDR3 in DNA: TGTGCCAGCAGTGCCCCGACAGGGGGCTTTGAAAAACTGTTTTTT.

This clone showed up just once. The V call is TRBV27, the J call TRBJ2-1; possibly TRBD2 for D (6 bases). V shed 4 bases and J shed 6 bases, with 10 bases lying between them. The CDR3 spans 13 residues. The V gene's germline CDR1 is MNHEY and CDR2 SMNVEV (reference sequence). The CDR3 nucleotides read TGTGCCAGCAGTTCGCAGGAGGGCAATGAGCAGTTCTTC. It yields the protein CASSSQEGNEQFF.

Of note for this clone: The sample holds other DNA sequences that translate to the same CDR3. The chain uses TRBV5-1 and TRBJ1-2, with TRBD1 as a possible D gene (5 bases). Germline V CDR1 and CDR2: SGHRS, YFSETQ. V was shortened by 4 bases and J by 0 bases, with 10 bases between the two germline ends. This CDR3 contains 14 residues. In DNA, the CDR3 is TGCGCCAGCAGCCTAGGGACTACTAACTATGGCTACACCTTC. Protein sequence: CASSLGTTNYGYTF.

V is TRBV6-5 and J is TRBJ2-5, with 10 bases aligning to TRBD2. The CDR3 is made up of 14 amino acids. CDR1 is MNHEY, CDR2 SVGAGI, per germline. Trimming removed 7 bases from V and 5 bases from J; junction bases left unmatched: 7. CDR3 region: CASKQRGGRETQYF. In DNA, the CDR3 is TGTGCCAGCAAGCAGCGGGGGGGCCGGGAGACCCAGTACTTC.

The chain carries TRBV24-1 and TRBJ2-5, with 8 positions matching TRBD1. The CDR3 has 14 residues. V dropped 2 bases and J dropped 7; count of bases not matched to a gene: 5. Germline V gene sequence: CDR1 KGHDR, CDR2 SFDVKD. The CDR3 nucleotides read TGTGCCACCAGTGATTCAAGGACAGGGAGGACCCAGTACTTC. Its protein is CATSDSRTGRTQYF.

The chain combines TRBV5-7 with TRBJ2-5, with D perhaps matching TRBD2 (6 bases). TRBV5-7 is an open reading frame, and its role is uncertain. The CDR3 runs to 13 residues. V lost 1 base and J 4 bases, leaving 8 bases between the germline ends. In DNA, the CDR3 is TGTGCCAGCAGCTTGTGGGAGGCAGAGACCCAGTACTTC. Translation: CASSLWEAETQYF.

The sample holds one count of this clone. The rearrangement links TRBV2 to TRBJ1-5; TRBD1 might be the D (6 bases). CDR1 and CDR2 from the germline V gene are SNHLY and FYNNEI. This CDR3 comprises 15 residues. V lost 4 bases to trimming and J lost 0 bases, with 10 bases between them. DNA of the CDR3: TGTGCCAGCAGTGTAGGGGGTTATAGCAATCAGCCCCAGCATTTT. Amino acid sequence: CASSVGGYSNQPQHF.

The J gene is TRBJ2-7, the V gene TRBV5-4, with 7 bases aligning to TRBD1. The CDR3 is 14 residues long. CDR1 is SGHNT, CDR2 YYREEE, per germline (reference sequence). Trimming cost V 3 bases and J 3 bases; bases outside gene matches: 6. CDR3 residues: CASSSRTGSYEQYF. The CDR3 region has the DNA TGTGCCAGCAGCTCCCGGACAGGAAGCTACGAGCAGTACTTC.

The chain is built from TRBV15 and TRBJ1-5; D is ambiguous. Per the germline V gene, CDR1 is LNHNV and CDR2 is YYDKDF (reference sequence). The ends were cut back, 1 base at V and 4 bases at J, with 17 bases in the middle. The CDR3 length is 17 residues. This chain's CDR3 is CATSRVSKRAGNQPQHF. In DNA, the CDR3 is TGTGCCACCAGCAGAGTATCGAAAAGGGCGGGGAATCAGCCCCAGCATTTT.

This clone was seen a few times. The chain recombines TRBV19 with TRBJ1-2, with D unresolved. Germline V gene sequence: CDR1 LNHDA, CDR2 SQIVND (reference sequence). The ends were cut back, 7 bases at V and 8 bases at J, with 17 bases in the middle. The CDR3 length is 13 residues. The CDR3 nucleotides read TGTGCCAGTACCCACAGAGAGGGAAGAGGCTACACCTTC. Its protein product is CASTHREGRGYTF.

The chain uses TRBV7-9 and TRBJ1-2, with 7 positions matching TRBD1. This CDR3 is built from 13 residues. Losses at the gene ends were 4 bases for V and 3 bases for J; bases not matched to a gene: 2. From germline, CDR1 is SEHNR and CDR2 FQNEAQ (reference sequence). CDR3 in DNA: TGTGCCAGCAGCTCGGGACAGTACTATGGCTACACCTTC. Its translation is CASSSGQYYGYTF.